Below are 13 T cell receptor beta chains sequenced from a single sample in a study of blood T cell repertoires in COVID-19. Sequencing used immunoSEQ multiplex PCR; TCRdb keeps in-frame clones, though not all of them. Of roughly 200,000 clones listed, around 83% are singletons. The specimen sequenced was PBMCs or T cells enriched from blood (not recorded which). The origin of the receptors is a woman in her twenties or thirties who had been exposed to COVID-19.

This clone was seen only a few times. This sequence joins TRBV2 and TRBJ2-2; 13 bases agree with TRBD2. Germline trimming cut 8 bases from V and 1 base from J; bases unmatched to any gene: 1. The CDR3 runs to 15 residues. Germline V gene lookup returns CDR1 SNHLY and CDR2 FYNNEI. In DNA, the CDR3 is TGTGCCAGCCGGACTAGCGGGGGGAACACCGGGGAGCTGTTTTTT. Translation: CASRTSGGNTGELFF.

This chain connects TRBV12-3 or TRBV12-4 to TRBJ2-7; no clear D. Trimming pared 3 bases from V and 5 bases from J, leaving 8 bases between. The CDR3 is 12 amino acids. The DNA for the CDR3 is TGTGCCAGCAGTTTTAGCCGGAACGAGCAGTACTTC. Residues: CASSFSRNEQYF.

This chain connects TRBV5-6 to TRBJ1-2, with 7 bases aligning to TRBD1. Germline V gives CDR1 SGHDT, CDR2 YYEEEE. The CDR3 totals 13 residues. Losses at the gene ends were 6 bases for V and 4 bases for J; bases not matched to a gene: 6. For the CDR3, the DNA is TGTGCCAGCACCCTAGACAGGGTCTATGGCTACACCTTC. This gives the protein CASTLDRVYGYTF.

J is TRBJ1-6 and V is TRBV30; TRBD1 matches at 8 bases. The CDR3 contains 16 residues. V lost 0 bases, J lost 8 bases, and 9 bases stayed unmatched. CDR1 and CDR2 from the germline V gene are GTSNPN and SVGIG (reference sequence). The CDR3 nucleotides are TGTGCCTGGAGTGTTCGGGCAGGGGGCTTGCATTCACCCCTCCACTTT. It specifies CAWSVRAGGLHSPLHF.

The chain couples TRBV25-1 to TRBJ1-5; 7 bases agree with TRBD1. CDR3 size: 16 residues. V shed 3 bases and J 2 bases; nucleotides not matched to a gene: 7. Germline lookup yields CDR1 MGHDK and CDR2 SYGVNS. In DNA form, the CDR3 reads TGTGCCAGCAGTGACTCGACAGGGTCTCGCAATCAGCCCCAGCATTTT. This gives the protein CASSDSTGSRNQPQHF.

V usage is TRBV10-1 and J usage is TRBJ2-3; perhaps TRBD2 as D (6 bases). The CDR3 runs to 16 residues. In germline, CDR1 is WNHNN, CDR2 SYGVQD (reference sequence). Trimming pared 1 base from V and 0 bases from J, leaving 11 bases between. The CDR3 nucleotides are TGCGCCAGCAGTGAGTTTTGGGCGGGAAGCACAGATACGCAGTATTTT. Its translation: CASSEFWAGSTDTQYF.

The chain uses TRBV5-5 and TRBJ2-1; the match to TRBD2 covers 13 bases. The length of the CDR3 is 17 residues. J lost 4 bases, V lost 5 bases, and 9 bases had no gene match. The germline CDR1 and CDR2 sequences are SGHKS and YYEKEE (reference sequence). DNA of the CDR3: TGTGCCAGCAGTAGGACTAGCGGGGGCATCGGTTACAATGAGCAGTTCTTC. It yields the protein CASSRTSGGIGYNEQFF.

The chain combines TRBV4-1 with TRBJ1-1; D remains unclear. There are 14 residues in the CDR3. Trimming removed 4 bases at V and 2 bases at J, with 11 bases between. Germline V gene sequence: CDR1 MGHRA, CDR2 YSYEKL. The CDR3 DNA is TGCGCCAGCAGCCTCGTGATACTCAACACTGAAGCTTTCTTT. Amino acid sequence: CASSLVILNTEAFF.

This chain links TRBV19 with TRBJ2-3, with 12 bases aligning to TRBD2. J lost 2 bases, V lost 7 bases, and 13 bases had no gene match. Germline-derived CDR1 and CDR2 are LNHDA and SQIVND (reference sequence). CDR3 size: 18 residues. The CDR3 spells CASNWASGGAEDTDTQYF. The CDR3, as DNA: TGTGCCAGTAATTGGGCTAGCGGGGGGGCCGAGGACACAGATACGCAGTATTTT.

The J gene is TRBJ2-5, the V gene TRBV19, with D perhaps TRBD2 (5 bases). CDR3 length: 16 amino acids. V lost 0 bases, J lost 5 bases, and 16 bases lay in between. Germline lookup yields CDR1 LNHDA and CDR2 SQIVND (reference sequence). The CDR3 protein is CASSIDLNDGGETQYF. The DNA of the CDR3 is TGTGCCAGTAGTATAGACCTCAACGACGGCGGGGAGACCCAGTACTTC.

V and J are TRBV11-3 and TRBJ1-2; TRBD1 matches 7 bases. Trimming removed 5 bases from V and 4 bases from J; junction bases left unmatched: 7. The CDR3 contains 14 residues. CDR1 and CDR2 (germline): SGHNT, YENEEA. Here the CDR3 reads CASSPNYRGYGYTF. CDR3 in DNA: TGTGCCAGCAGCCCTAACTACAGGGGCTATGGCTACACCTTC.

The V call is TRBV4-2, the J call TRBJ1-1; D remains unclear. V dropped 0 bases and J dropped 1 base, with 9 bases sitting between them. The CDR3 runs 15 residues. CDR1 LGHNA and CDR2 YNFKEQ come from the germline V gene. CDR3 protein: CASSQDMYGNTEAFF. The CDR3 coding sequence is TGTGCCAGCAGCCAAGATATGTACGGGAACACTGAAGCTTTCTTT.

The table lists this clone with a few counts. V and J are TRBV20-1 and TRBJ1-5; D call uncertain. V was shortened by 3 bases and J by 2 bases, with 11 bases between the two germline ends. Germline V gene sequence: CDR1 DFQATT, CDR2 SNEGSKA (reference sequence). The CDR3 spans 14 residues. CDR3 sequence: CSASNPRGNQPQHF. The CDR3 nucleotides are TGCAGTGCTAGTAATCCGAGGGGCAATCAGCCCCAGCATTTT.